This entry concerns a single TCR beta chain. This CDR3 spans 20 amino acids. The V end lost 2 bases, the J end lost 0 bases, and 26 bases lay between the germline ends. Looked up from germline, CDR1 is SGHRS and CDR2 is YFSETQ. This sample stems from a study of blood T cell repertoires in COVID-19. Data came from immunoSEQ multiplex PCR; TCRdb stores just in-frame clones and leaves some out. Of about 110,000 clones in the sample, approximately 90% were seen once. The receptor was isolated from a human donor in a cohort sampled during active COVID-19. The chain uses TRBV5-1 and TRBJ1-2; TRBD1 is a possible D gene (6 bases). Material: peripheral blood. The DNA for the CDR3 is TGCGCCAGCAGCTTATCCGGATACAGGGCCAACGACCCCACTAACTATGGCTACACCTTC. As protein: CASSLSGYRANDPTNYGYTF.